This T cell receptor (beta chain) was identified in a study of Graves' ophthalmopathy and Graves' hyperthyroidism. Only newly diagnosed hyperthyroidism patients aged 18 to 65, with under 2 months' duration, were enrolled. V lost 6 bases to trimming and J lost 0 bases; unmatched junction nucleotides: 10. The CDR3 length is 16 residues. Germline CDR1 reads DFQATT; CDR2 reads SNEGSKA (reference sequence). The sample holds a few counts of this clonotype. The sequenced template was RNA, covering the TCR beta CDR3 region. RT-PCR was first run with HTBI primers, then multiplex PCR in a second round. In TCRdb, the multiplex PCR reads were re-called with MiXCR into one record per CDR3 protein. The sample comprises around 1.1 million distinct CDR3 sequences, around a third of which are singletons, and around 10% rests with the top ten.

The receptor was isolated from an adult man with Graves' hyperthyroidism. The sample was peripheral blood or thyroid tissue (not recorded which). The chain uses TRBV20-1 and TRBJ2-7; 11 bases are a match to TRBD2. The CDR3 DNA follows: TGCAGTGCCCGAAAAACGGGACTAGCGGACTCCTACGAGCAGTACTTC. This gives the protein CSARKTGLADSYEQYF.